The entry below gives a single T cell receptor beta chain sequence along with its context. This entry is derived from a study of metastatic and nonmetastatic thyroid tumors. About the study: The comparison covered peripheral blood and tumor or nodule tissue in malignant and benign thyroid patients.

Patients underwent thyroid surgery, and none had received any treatment before it. The CDR3 has 17 residues. Germline V CDR1 and CDR2: SGHNT, YYREEE (reference sequence). The ends lost 0 bases at V and 6 bases at J; junction bases unmatched: 12. The authors' processing: CDR3 differences across clinicopathological groups were used to build a distant-metastasis classifier for papillary thyroid cancer. TCRdb redid the clone calls on the PCR reads using MiXCR. These V and J calls originate from TCRdb's pipeline instead of the authors' own analysis. This sample has tens of thousands of clones, with 20% to 30% found just once.

Material: blood. The sequence came from a male donor with papillary thyroid cancer or a benign thyroid nodule (not recorded which). Some clones in this sample may be carry-over from other donors' samples. This chain connects TRBV5-4 to TRBJ2-1, with 7 bases lining up with TRBD1. In DNA form, the CDR3 reads TGTGCCAGCAGCTTGGCCCCCCGCGACAGGGCCATCAATGAGCAGTTCTTC. This sequence encodes CASSLAPRDRAINEQFF.